This T cell receptor beta chain was identified in a study of blood T cell repertoires in COVID-19. Study overall: Sources were T cells, B-cell-depleted T cells, or PBMCs; the material itself was cDNA or gDNA.

CDR3 length equals 14 residues. With V trimmed by 6 bases and J by 5 bases, 8 bases remained unmatched. Germline values: CDR1 KGHSH, CDR2 LQKENI. The repertoire was sequenced with immunoSEQ multiplex PCR; TCRdb's copy has only in-frame clones and lacks some. Altogether fewer than 120,000 clones are present, roughly 82% being singletons, with the ten largest covering about 15%. Sequencing was done on a sample of peripheral blood. The chain combines TRBV18 with TRBJ2-7; 9 bases agree with TRBD1. The sequence derives from a woman between 55 and 75 years old with acute or convalescent COVID-19. CDR3 nucleotides: TGTGCCAGCTCTCCCGGACAGGGGTTAGACGAGCAGTACTTC. Its translation is CASSPGQGLDEQYF.